This T cell receptor (beta chain) was captured by sequencing in a study of identical twins (dated by TCRdb to the mid-2010s). About the study as a whole: TCR alpha and beta repertoires from monozygotic twins, unrelated adults of various ages and cord blood were deep-sequenced to test whether fetal clonotypes persist. To rule out contamination, replicate twin experiments were performed at different times with different library preparation protocols.

Preparation of the library involved 5' RACE. The instrument was an Illumina HiSeq 2000. Template switching introduced a universal primer binding site; the final cDNA contained a unique molecular identifier, enabling accurate counting of TCR cDNA molecules. First-strand cDNA for TCR alpha and beta chains was synthesized from specific primers in the conserved constant-segment region. To control for contamination, every cDNA library carried two barcodes: a SMART-Mk sample barcode plus Illumina barcodes. Two successive PCR steps introduced TruSeq adapter sequences along with Illumina sample barcodes. The TCR alpha and beta cDNA libraries were sequenced on the Illumina HiSeq platform using custom primers. The paper's processing steps were these. MiGEC processed the raw reads to extract unique molecular identifiers, while MiXCR was used to determine the CDR3 positions. For each individual, recombination models were inferred using an EM algorithm with the repgenHMM and IGoR tools. Shared clonotypes were analyzed with the tcR package in R, and sharing was normalized by the product of cloneset sizes. To study raw recombination free of thymic and clonal selection effects, out-of-frame nonproductive sequences were analyzed. TCRdb reran the public reads through fastp at Q25 and MiXCR, keeping productive beta chains. Every entry covers one CDR3 protein and lists the most common genes and DNA from its rows. The V and J calls come from TCRdb's annotation, not from the publication. The sample table lists about 530,000 distinct CDR3 sequences, about 20% of them with a count of one. The ten largest clones add up to 0.48% of the sample.

Every donor was a healthy Caucasian. Three pairs of female monozygotic twins, all aged about 18 to 30 years, made up the twin cohort. CD4+ and CD8+ T cell populations were isolated with positive isolation kits from Invitrogen. Beyond this particular receptor, the publication reports: In beta out-of-frame sequences, excess twin sharing was weaker, because having fewer shared sequences lowered the signal-to-noise ratio. Compared with coincidental sharing between unrelated individuals, out-of-frame TCR alpha sequences shared between twins had an excess of sequences with low generation probability. Because the same donors could not be followed over many years, conclusions were based on cross-sectional statistical analysis. Zero-insertion analyses could be partly confounded by invariant T cells such as MAIT and iNKT, although diverse VJ usage argued against such confounding for most clonotypes. Recombination models systematically underestimated out-of-frame TCR alpha sharing in monozygotic twins but agreed with sharing between unrelated individuals. Fewer insertions were carried by abundant cord blood beta clonotypes, a similar but weaker trend appeared in young adult naive repertoires, and no such trend appeared in memory repertoires.

The CDR3 spans 13 residues, from the cysteine through the phenylalanine. The retained sequence is limited to the CDR3, 39 bases, with the frame set at the first base. V loses 0 bases of germline sequence and J loses 6 bases, and the interval between the two ends is 7 bases. CDR1 and CDR2, looked up from the germline V gene, are SGDLS and YYNGEE. This clonotype was detected ten times or more. It has no known antigen specificity. Base qualities were left out, and no much larger clone turns up one base away. These records were also assigned to another study, of yellow fever vaccine responses in identical twins. Per that second paper: According to the authors, the vaccine-induced T cell response in identical twins seemed to be partly convergent and partly specific to each individual. Focusing on identical twins, the study followed the T cell clones that responded to the vaccine, and did so with precision.

The chain couples TRBV9 to TRBJ2-1; TRBD1 is a weak D gene call, 5 bases matching. The sequence was collected from a woman younger than 35 in good health. Input material: CD4+ T cells sorted from blood. Read as DNA, the sequence is TGTGCCAGCAGCGTAGGACAGCTCAATGAGCAGTTCTTC. Its protein is CASSVGQLNEQFF.